These T cell receptor beta chains were read from a single sample in a study of blood T cell repertoires in COVID-19. Assay used: immunoSEQ multiplex PCR; TCRdb lists only in-frame clones, some missing. This table has hundreds of thousands of clones, roughly 85% appearing once. Sequencing was carried out using peripheral blood. Receptors originate from a human donor in a cohort sampled during active COVID-19. Each CDR3 is given with its conserved first and last residue. D genes are given only for firm matches. Size is omitted from some rows. Given values are once, few, many or a class for expanded clones.

D: NA
V: TRBV6-5
size: NA
J: TRBJ1-6
CDR3: CASSFTGWHNSPLHF
DNA: TGTGCCAGCAGTTTTACAGGGTGGCATAATTCACCCCTCCACTTT

D: NA
V: TRBV19
size: NA
J: TRBJ2-2
CDR3: CASIETNTGELFF
DNA: TGTGCCAGTATAGAGACGAACACCGGGGAGCTGTTTTTT

D: NA
V: TRBV24-1
size: NA
J: TRBJ2-1
CDR3: CATSEEFDEQFF
DNA: TGTGCCACCAGTGAGGAGTTCGATGAGCAGTTCTTC

D: NA
V: TRBV5-6
size: NA
J: TRBJ2-2
CDR3: CASSFQVRTGELFF
DNA: TGTGCCAGCAGCTTCCAGGTTAGGACCGGGGAGCTGTTTTTT

D: TRBD1
V: TRBV27
size: NA
J: TRBJ1-5
CDR3: CASSFRTGGQPQHF
DNA: TGTGCCAGCAGTTTTCGGACAGGGGGACAGCCCCAGCATTTT

D: NA
V: TRBV6-4
size: NA
J: TRBJ1-2
CDR3: CASSEQGNGVYTF
DNA: TGTGCCAGCAGTGAACAGGGAAACGGGGTCTACACCTTC

D: TRBD1
V: TRBV6-5
size: NA
J: TRBJ2-7
CDR3: CASTRDRAHEQYF
DNA: TGTGCCAGCACGAGAGACAGGGCCCACGAGCAGTACTTC

D: TRBD2
V: TRBV5-1
size: NA
J: TRBJ2-5
CDR3: CASGLAGDQETQYF
DNA: TGCGCCAGCGGACTAGCGGGGGACCAAGAGACCCAGTACTTC

D: NA
V: TRBV10-3
size: NA
J: TRBJ1-4
CDR3: CAISDIGRVDEKLFF
DNA: TGTGCCATCAGTGATATAGGGAGGGTGGATGAAAAACTGTTTTTT

D: NA
V: TRBV20-1
size: NA
J: TRBJ1-5
CDR3: CSASLGGTSNQPQHF
DNA: TGCAGTGCTAGTCTCGGGGGTACTAGCAATCAGCCCCAGCATTTT

D: NA
V: TRBV5-8
size: NA
J: TRBJ1-6
CDR3: CASRTESSYNSPLHF
DNA: TGTGCCAGCCGGACAGAGAGCTCCTATAATTCACCCCTCCACTTT

D: NA
V: TRBV5-1
size: NA
J: TRBJ2-3
CDR3: CASSLQLGGTDTQYF
DNA: TGCGCCAGCAGCCTCCAACTAGGGGGTACAGATACGCAGTATTTT

D: TRBD1
V: TRBV28
size: NA
J: TRBJ2-7
CDR3: CASSYLGPPGGEQYF
DNA: TGTGCCAGCAGTTACCTTGGGCCCCCAGGGGGAGAGCAGTACTTC

D: NA
V: TRBV6-2/TRBV6-3
size: NA
J: TRBJ2-6
CDR3: CASSFTPSAGANVLTF
DNA: TGTGCCAGCAGCTTTACTCCGAGTGCTGGGGCCAACGTCCTGACTTTC

D: TRBD2
V: TRBV10-1
size: NA
J: TRBJ2-7
CDR3: CASSEASGGLTYEQYF
DNA: TGCGCCAGCAGTGAGGCTAGCGGGGGGCTAACCTACGAGCAGTACTTC

D: TRBD2
V: TRBV7-9
size: NA
J: TRBJ2-7
CDR3: CASSFTTSGYYEQYF
DNA: TGTGCCAGCAGTTTCACGACTAGCGGTTACTACGAGCAGTACTTC

D: TRBD2
V: TRBV18
size: NA
J: TRBJ2-3
CDR3: CASQAGGADTQYF
DNA: TGTGCCAGCCAAGCGGGGGGCGCAGATACGCAGTATTTT

D: NA
V: TRBV10-3
size: NA
J: TRBJ2-1
CDR3: CAISALHEQFF
DNA: TGTGCCATCAGTGCCCTCCATGAGCAGTTCTTC

D: TRBD2
V: TRBV5-4
size: NA
J: TRBJ2-5
CDR3: CASSWRGGETQYF
DNA: TGTGCCAGCAGCTGGCGCGGGGGGGAGACCCAGTACTTC

D: TRBD1
V: TRBV9
size: NA
J: TRBJ2-7
CDR3: CASSPRDSSYEQYF
DNA: TGTGCCAGCAGCCCCCGGGACAGTTCCTACGAGCAGTACTTC

D: TRBD1
V: TRBV24-1
size: NA
J: TRBJ1-1
CDR3: CATSDPGQGPMTFF
DNA: TGTGCCACCAGTGACCCCGGACAGGGGCCAATGACTTTCTTT

D: NA
V: TRBV24-1
size: once
J: TRBJ1-5
CDR3: CATSGTVYSNQPQHF
DNA: TGTGCCACCAGTGGGACAGTATATAGCAATCAGCCCCAGCATTTT

D: NA
V: TRBV24-1
size: few
J: TRBJ2-5
CDR3: CATSDPAGLTRETQYF
DNA: TGTGCCACCAGTGACCCAGCAGGCCTAACTAGGGAGACCCAGTACTTC

D: NA
V: TRBV7-9
size: NA
J: TRBJ2-3
CDR3: CASSFVPDTQYF
DNA: TGTGCCAGCAGCTTCGTCCCCGATACGCAGTATTTT